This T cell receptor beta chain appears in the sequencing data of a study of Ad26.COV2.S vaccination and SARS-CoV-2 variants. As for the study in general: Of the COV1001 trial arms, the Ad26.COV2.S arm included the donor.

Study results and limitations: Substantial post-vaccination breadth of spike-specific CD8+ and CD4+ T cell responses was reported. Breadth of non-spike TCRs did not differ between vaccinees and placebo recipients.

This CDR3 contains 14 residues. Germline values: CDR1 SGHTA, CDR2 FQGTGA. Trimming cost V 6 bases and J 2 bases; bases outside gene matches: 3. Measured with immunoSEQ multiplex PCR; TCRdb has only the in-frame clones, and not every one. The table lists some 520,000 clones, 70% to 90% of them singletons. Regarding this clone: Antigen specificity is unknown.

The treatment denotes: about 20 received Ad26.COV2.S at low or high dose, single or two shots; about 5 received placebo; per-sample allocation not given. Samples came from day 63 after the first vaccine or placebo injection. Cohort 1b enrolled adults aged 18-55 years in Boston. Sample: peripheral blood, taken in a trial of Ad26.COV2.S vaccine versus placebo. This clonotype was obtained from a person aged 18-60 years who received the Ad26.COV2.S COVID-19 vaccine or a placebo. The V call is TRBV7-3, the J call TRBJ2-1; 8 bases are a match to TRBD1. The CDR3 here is CASRQQGAYNEQFF. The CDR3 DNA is TGTGCCAGCAGACAACAGGGGGCCTACAATGAGCAGTTCTTC.